The 8 T cell receptor beta chains below all came from one sample that was sequenced in a study of identifying expanded T cells in peripheral blood. Only in-frame clones appear in the TCRdb table, and some are missing; sequencing was by immunoSEQ multiplex PCR. The sample holds approximately 100,000 clones; approximately 90% are singletons and the top ten take about 16%. The material sequenced was blood. The receptors here all came from a person aged 18 to 70 in good health.

The chain employs TRBV5-5 and TRBJ1-1; no clear D gene. Trimming shortened V by 4 bases and J by 1 base, and 8 bases separated the two germline ends. The CDR3 is made up of 13 amino acids. Germline loops: CDR1 SGHKS, CDR2 YYEKEE (reference sequence). Written as DNA, the CDR3 is TGTGCCAGCAGCCAGCAAGCGAACACTGAAGCTTTCTTT. Translation: CASSQQANTEAFF.

The V and J genes are TRBV5-1 and TRBJ2-6; TRBD2 matches 7 bases. The germline CDR1 and CDR2 sequences are SGHRS and YFSETQ. The CDR3 consists of 18 residues. V lost 4 bases, J lost 0 bases, and 10 bases stayed unmatched. The chain's CDR3 is CASSPGGGASSGANVLTF. CDR3 in DNA: TGCGCCAGCAGCCCCGGCGGGGGAGCCTCCTCTGGGGCCAACGTCCTGACTTTC.

The CDR3: CASNRQYHYGYTF. CDR3 DNA: TGTGCCAGCAACAGACAGTATCACTATGGCTACACCTTC. V is TRBV2 and J is TRBJ1-2; D perhaps matches TRBD1 (5 bases). The V gene lost 7 bases and the J gene lost 3 bases, with 12 bases spanning the gap. Germline CDR1 SNHLY, CDR2 FYNNEI. This CDR3 has 13 amino acids.

This clone was detected once. For the CDR3, the DNA is TGTGCCAGCAGTTACGGGGTCATCGGGGTTGAAGCTTTCTTT. Translation: CASSYGVIGVEAFF. The genes are TRBV6-5 and TRBJ1-1; no clear D. V gave up 2 bases and J gave up 7 bases, with 14 bases separating them. From germline, CDR1 is MNHEY and CDR2 SVGAGI. The CDR3 has 14 residues.

The rearrangement links TRBV27 to TRBJ1-6; 11 positions agree with TRBD1. Germline CDR1 reads MNHEY; CDR2 reads SMNVEV (reference sequence). With 6 bases clipped from V and 1 base from J, the junction kept 8 bases outside the gene matches. The CDR3 spans 18 residues. CDR3 amino acids: CASSPGTGGFSYNSPLHF. Here the CDR3 DNA reads TGTGCCAGCAGCCCCGGGACAGGGGGGTTTTCCTATAATTCACCCCTCCACTTT.

The CDR3 sequence: CASSQDRGWTGELFF. CDR3 bases: TGTGCCAGCAGTCAGGACAGGGGATGGACCGGGGAGCTGTTTTTT. This sequence joins TRBV6-5 and TRBJ2-2, with TRBD1 matching 9 bases. Germline loops: CDR1 MNHEY, CDR2 SVGAGI. CDR3 size: 15 residues. J lost 5 bases, V lost 5 bases, and 6 bases had no gene match.

This clone was recorded only once. The genes are TRBV27 and TRBJ1-1; D ambiguous. Trimming left V 6 bases short and J 0 bases short, with 8 bases between. The CDR3 runs 13 residues. Germline CDR1 reads MNHEY; CDR2 reads SMNVEV (reference sequence). Written as DNA, the CDR3 is TGTGCCAGCAGCTCCCCCGTGAACACTGAAGCTTTCTTT. It is translated as CASSSPVNTEAFF.

This clone was recorded a few times. The CDR3 DNA sequence: TGCGCCAGCAGTTGGCAACGCCTCCGTTTGGGCGGCTACACCTTC. Its translation: CASSWQRLRLGGYTF. The gene calls are TRBV10-1 and TRBJ1-2, with D unresolved. V was trimmed by 5 bases and J by 8 bases, leaving 21 bases between them. The CDR3 covers 15 residues. CDR1 and CDR2 (germline): WNHNN, SYGVQD (reference sequence).